This T cell receptor (beta chain) was identified in a study of spatial heterogeneity in lung cancer. The overall study: Where available, sequencing covered follow-up PBMC samples, taken at a median of about 2 years after resection. More than 9.5 raw reads, on average, carried each unique TCR and UMI combination.

The V end was cut by 3 bases, the J end by 6 bases, with 15 bases between. This CDR3 is built from 14 residues. The V gene's germline CDR1 is SGHTA and CDR2 FQGTGA. A unique molecular identifier was carried by every single TCR cDNA molecule. TCRdb reanalysed the 5' RACE reads using MiXCR and keeps one entry per CDR3 protein. The repertoire holds around 41,000 distinct CDR3 sequences, with about 23% as singletons. The time point here: blood at routine non-recurrence follow-up after resection. No cells were sorted before sequencing. The whole RNA sequenced was extracted from tumor, nontumor lung or frozen PBMC.

This rearrangement joins TRBV7-3 to TRBJ2-7; D remains unclear. The sample here was PBMCs, taken at follow-up. The sequence derives from a female donor with early-stage non-small cell lung cancer. CDR3 sequence reads: CASSFMGPGGEQYF. DNA of the CDR3: TGTGCCAGCAGCTTCATGGGTCCGGGTGGCGAGCAGTACTTC.